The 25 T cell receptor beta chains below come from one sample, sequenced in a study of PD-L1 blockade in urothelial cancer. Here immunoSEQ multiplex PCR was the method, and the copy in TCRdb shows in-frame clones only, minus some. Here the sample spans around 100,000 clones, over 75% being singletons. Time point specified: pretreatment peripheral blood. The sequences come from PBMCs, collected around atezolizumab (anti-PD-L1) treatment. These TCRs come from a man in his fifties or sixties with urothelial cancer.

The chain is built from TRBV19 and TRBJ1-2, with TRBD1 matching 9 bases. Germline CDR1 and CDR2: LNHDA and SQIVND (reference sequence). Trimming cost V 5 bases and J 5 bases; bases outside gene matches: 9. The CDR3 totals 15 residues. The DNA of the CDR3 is TGTGCCAGTAGTCTACAGGGGGCGCCAGGGTATGGCTACACCTTC. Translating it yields CASSLQGAPGYGYTF.

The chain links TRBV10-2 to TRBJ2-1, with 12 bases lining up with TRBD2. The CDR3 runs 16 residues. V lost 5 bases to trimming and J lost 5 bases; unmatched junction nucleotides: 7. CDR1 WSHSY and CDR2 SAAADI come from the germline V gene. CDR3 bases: TGCGCCAGCAGTTTCCCTAGCGGGAGGGCCAACAATGAGCAGTTCTTC. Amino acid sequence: CASSFPSGRANNEQFF.

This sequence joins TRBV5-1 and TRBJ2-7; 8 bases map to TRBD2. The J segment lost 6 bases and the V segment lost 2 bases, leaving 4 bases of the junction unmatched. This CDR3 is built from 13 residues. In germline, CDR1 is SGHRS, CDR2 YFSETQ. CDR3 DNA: TGCGCCAGCAGCTTCAAGCGGGGGAGCGAGCAGTACTTC. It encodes CASSFKRGSEQYF.

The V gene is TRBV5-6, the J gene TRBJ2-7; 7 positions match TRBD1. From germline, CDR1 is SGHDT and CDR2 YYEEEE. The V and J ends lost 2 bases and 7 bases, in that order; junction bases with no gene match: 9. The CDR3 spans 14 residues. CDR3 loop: CASSFGTALREQYF. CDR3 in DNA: TGTGCCAGCAGCTTCGGGACAGCCCTAAGGGAGCAGTACTTC.

CDR3 sequence reads: CASSSGSPPYEQYF. In DNA form, the CDR3 reads TGTGCCAGCAGCTCCGGGTCCCCTCCCTACGAGCAGTACTTC. This sequence joins TRBV7-3 and TRBJ2-7, with no clear D. The CDR3 is 14 residues long. V was shortened by 4 bases and J by 2 bases, with 12 bases between the two germline ends. Per germline, CDR1 SGHTA and CDR2 FQGTGA.

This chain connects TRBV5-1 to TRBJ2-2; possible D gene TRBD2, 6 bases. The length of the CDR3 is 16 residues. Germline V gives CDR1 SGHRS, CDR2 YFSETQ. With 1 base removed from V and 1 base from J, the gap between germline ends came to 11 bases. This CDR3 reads CASSLLASENTGELFF. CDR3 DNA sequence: TGCGCCAGCAGCTTGCTAGCGTCTGAGAACACCGGGGAGCTGTTTTTT.

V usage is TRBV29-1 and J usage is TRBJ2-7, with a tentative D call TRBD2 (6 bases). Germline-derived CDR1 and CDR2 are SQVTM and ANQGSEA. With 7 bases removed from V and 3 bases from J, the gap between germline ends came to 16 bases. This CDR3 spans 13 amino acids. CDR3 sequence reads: CSGQVPGGYEQYF. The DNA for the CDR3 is TGCAGCGGGCAGGTCCCCGGGGGCTACGAGCAGTACTTC.

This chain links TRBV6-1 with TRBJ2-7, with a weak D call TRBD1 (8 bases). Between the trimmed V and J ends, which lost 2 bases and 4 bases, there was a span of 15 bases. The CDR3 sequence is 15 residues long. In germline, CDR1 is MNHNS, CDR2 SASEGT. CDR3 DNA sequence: TGTGCCAGCAGTGAACCCACAGGGGGAGGGTACGAGCAGTACTTC. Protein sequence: CASSEPTGGGYEQYF.

The CDR3 DNA is TGTGCCAGCAGTTTATCGTTGACTTACGAGCAGTACTTC. Protein product: CASSLSLTYEQYF. The V call is TRBV27, the J call TRBJ2-7, with unresolved D. The CDR3 runs 13 residues. The V and J ends lost 0 bases and 4 bases respectively, with 7 bases between them. Germline assignment: CDR1 MNHEY and CDR2 SMNVEV (reference sequence).

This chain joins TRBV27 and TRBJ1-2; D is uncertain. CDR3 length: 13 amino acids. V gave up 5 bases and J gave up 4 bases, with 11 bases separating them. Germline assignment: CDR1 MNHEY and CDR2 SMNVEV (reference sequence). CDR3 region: CASSPGAPYGYTF. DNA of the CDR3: TGTGCCAGCAGTCCGGGAGCCCCCTATGGCTACACCTTC.

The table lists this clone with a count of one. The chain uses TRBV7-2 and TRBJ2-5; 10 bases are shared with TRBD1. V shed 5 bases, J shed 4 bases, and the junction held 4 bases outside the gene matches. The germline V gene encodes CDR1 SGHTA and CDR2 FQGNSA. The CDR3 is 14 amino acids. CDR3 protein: CASSPGQGRETQYF. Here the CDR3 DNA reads TGTGCCAGCAGCCCGGGACAGGGGAGAGAGACCCAGTACTTC. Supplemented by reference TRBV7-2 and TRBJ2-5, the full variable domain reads GAGVSQSPSNKVTEKGKDVELRCDPISGHTALYWYRQSLGQGLEFLIYFQGNSAPDKSGLPSDRFSAERTGGSVSTLTIQRTQQEDSAVYLCASSPGQGRETQYFGPGTRLLVL.

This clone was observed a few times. The CDR3 sequence: CASSPGQGVGQPQHF. CDR3 nucleotide sequence: TGTGCCAGCAGCCCGGGACAGGGGGTAGGTCAGCCCCAGCATTTT. This rearrangement joins TRBV6-6 to TRBJ1-5; the match to TRBD1 covers 11 bases. Germline loops: CDR1 MNHNY, CDR2 SVGAGI (reference sequence). J lost 6 bases, V lost 6 bases, and 7 bases had no gene match. There are 15 residues in the CDR3.

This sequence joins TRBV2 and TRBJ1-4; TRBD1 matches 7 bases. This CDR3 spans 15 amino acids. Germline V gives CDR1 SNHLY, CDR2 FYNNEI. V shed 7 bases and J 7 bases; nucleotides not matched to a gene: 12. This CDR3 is CASIEQGTVSEKLFF. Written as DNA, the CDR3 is TGTGCCAGCATTGAGCAAGGGACAGTTAGTGAAAAACTGTTTTTT.

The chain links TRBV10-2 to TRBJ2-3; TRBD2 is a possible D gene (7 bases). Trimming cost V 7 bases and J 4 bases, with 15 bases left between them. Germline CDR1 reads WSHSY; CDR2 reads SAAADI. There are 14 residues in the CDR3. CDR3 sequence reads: CASKWGGGADTQYF. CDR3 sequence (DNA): TGCGCCAGCAAGTGGGGGGGCGGGGCAGATACGCAGTATTTT.

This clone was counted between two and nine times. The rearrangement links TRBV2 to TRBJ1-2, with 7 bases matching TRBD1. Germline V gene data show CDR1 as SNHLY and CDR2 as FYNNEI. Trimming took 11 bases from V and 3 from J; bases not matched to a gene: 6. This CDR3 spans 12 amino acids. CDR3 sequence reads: CAGGGTDYGYTF. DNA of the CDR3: TGTGCCGGAGGAGGGACAGACTATGGCTACACCTTC.

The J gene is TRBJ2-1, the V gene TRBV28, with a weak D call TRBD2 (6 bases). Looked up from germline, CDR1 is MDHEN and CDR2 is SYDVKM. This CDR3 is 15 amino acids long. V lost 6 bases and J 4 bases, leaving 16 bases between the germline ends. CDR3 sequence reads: CASSPGAGTYNEQFF. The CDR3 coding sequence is TGTGCCAGCAGCCCCGGGGCGGGAACGTACAATGAGCAGTTCTTC.

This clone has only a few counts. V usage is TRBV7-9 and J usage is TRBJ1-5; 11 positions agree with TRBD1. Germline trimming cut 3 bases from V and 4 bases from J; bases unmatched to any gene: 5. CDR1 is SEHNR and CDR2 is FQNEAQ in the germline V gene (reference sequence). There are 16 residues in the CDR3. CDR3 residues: CASSFSGTGGNQPQHF. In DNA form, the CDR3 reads TGTGCCAGCAGCTTTTCCGGGACAGGGGGTAATCAGCCCCAGCATTTT.

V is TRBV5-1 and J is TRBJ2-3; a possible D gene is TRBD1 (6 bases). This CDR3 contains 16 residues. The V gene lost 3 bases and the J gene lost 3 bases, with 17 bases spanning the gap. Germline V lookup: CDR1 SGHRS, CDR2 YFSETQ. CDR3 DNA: TGCGCCAGCAGCTCCGACAGGTTTGGGCCGACAGATACGCAGTATTTT. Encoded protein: CASSSDRFGPTDTQYF.

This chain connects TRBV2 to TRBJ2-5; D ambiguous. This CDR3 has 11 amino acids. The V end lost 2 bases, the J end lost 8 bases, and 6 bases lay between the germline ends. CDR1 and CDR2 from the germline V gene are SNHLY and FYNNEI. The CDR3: CASSEQSTQYF. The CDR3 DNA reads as TGTGCCAGCAGTGAACAAAGCACCCAGTACTTC.

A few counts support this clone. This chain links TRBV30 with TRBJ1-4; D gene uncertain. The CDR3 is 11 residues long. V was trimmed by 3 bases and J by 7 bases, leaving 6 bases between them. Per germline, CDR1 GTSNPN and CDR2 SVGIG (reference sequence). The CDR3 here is CAWSAGEKLFF. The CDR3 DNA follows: TGTGCCTGGAGCGCGGGTGAAAAACTGTTTTTT.

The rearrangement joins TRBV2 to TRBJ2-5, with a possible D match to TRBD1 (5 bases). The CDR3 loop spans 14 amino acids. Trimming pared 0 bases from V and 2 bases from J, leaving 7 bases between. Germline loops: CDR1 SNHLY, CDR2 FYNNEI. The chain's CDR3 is CASSEANRQETQYF. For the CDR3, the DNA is TGTGCCAGCAGTGAAGCAAACAGGCAAGAGACCCAGTACTTC. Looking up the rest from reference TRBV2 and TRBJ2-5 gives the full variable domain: EPEVTQTPSHQVTQMGQEVILRCVPISNHLYFYWYRQILGQKVEFLVSFYNNEISEKSEIFDDQFSVERPDGSNFTLKIRSTKLEDSAMYFCASSEANRQETQYFGPGTRLLVL.

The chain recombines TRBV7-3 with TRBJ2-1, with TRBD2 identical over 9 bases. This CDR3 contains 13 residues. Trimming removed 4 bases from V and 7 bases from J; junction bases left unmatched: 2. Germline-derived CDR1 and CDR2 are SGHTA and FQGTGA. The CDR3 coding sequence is TGTGCCAGCAGCTGGGGACTAGCTAATGAGCAGTTCTTC. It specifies CASSWGLANEQFF.

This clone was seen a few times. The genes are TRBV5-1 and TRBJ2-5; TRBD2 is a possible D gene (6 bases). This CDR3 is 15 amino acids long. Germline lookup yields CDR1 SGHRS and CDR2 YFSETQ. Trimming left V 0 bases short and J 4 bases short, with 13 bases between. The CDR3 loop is CASSLAVGGGETQYF. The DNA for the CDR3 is TGCGCCAGCAGCTTGGCCGTGGGGGGAGGAGAGACCCAGTACTTC.

Here the CDR3 reads CASSQGGGELFF. The CDR3 region has the DNA TGTGCCAGCAGCCAGGGAGGCGGGGAGCTGTTTTTT. The chain joins TRBV6-6 to TRBJ2-2, with D perhaps matching TRBD2 (6 bases). From germline, CDR1 is MNHNY and CDR2 SVGAGI (reference sequence). V was clipped by 6 bases and J by 7 bases, with 9 bases between them. The CDR3 sequence is 12 residues long.

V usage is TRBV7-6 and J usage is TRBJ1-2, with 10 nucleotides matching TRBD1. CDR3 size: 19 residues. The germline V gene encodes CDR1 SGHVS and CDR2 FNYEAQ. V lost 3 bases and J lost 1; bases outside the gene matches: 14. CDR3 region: CASSFSPGGWDRGNYGYTF. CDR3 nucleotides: TGTGCCAGCAGCTTTTCCCCAGGCGGTTGGGACAGGGGTAACTATGGCTACACCTTC.